This T cell receptor (beta chain) stems from a study of T cells expressing NK-cell markers. Study-level information: With respect to HCMV, most of the eight sequenced donors were seropositive, and one was seronegative.

Whole-study findings and limits: The contribution of dominant NKG2C+ clonotypes to CD8+ T cells in roughly 6 donors was roughly 1.0-7.0%. Whether expanded NKG2C+ T cell clones recognized HCMV stayed uncertain.

Remarks on this clonotype: No antigen is known for it.

For TCR beta, cDNA was produced by 5'RACE template switching with UMIs. TCRdb re-called the 5' RACE reads and catalogs CDR3 proteins one per entry, DNA excluded. This listing includes 400,000 to 550,000 distinct CDR3 sequences. CDR3 size: 13 residues. Germline V CDR1 and CDR2: SQVTM, ANQGSEA. This TCR was recovered from a woman aged 18 to 75 in good health. V usage is TRBV29-1 and J usage is TRBJ1-5. What was sequenced was blood T cells: a sorted CD56 or NKG2C T cell subset, CD4+ or CD8+ T cells, or bulk PBMC T cells (not recorded which). The CDR3 sequence is CSVASTSNQPQHF.